This TCR beta chain appears in the sequencing data of a study of T-cell reconstitution after alpha-beta-depleted transplantation in children. The sample holds a few counts of this clonotype. TCRbeta library preparation incorporated unique molecular identifiers. TCRdb passed the PCR reads through MiXCR, listing each CDR3 protein once. The sample holds some 600,000 distinct CDR3 sequences, about 15% seen once. The germline V and J ends were trimmed by 4 bases and 0 bases, with 13 bases remaining between them. Germline CDR1 reads SGHKS; CDR2 reads YYEKEE (reference sequence). The CDR3 has 15 amino acids.

The sequence derives from a human donor who donated a stem cell graft to a child with acute myeloid leukemia. The sample here was PBMCs from the stem cell graft donor, taken from the stem cell graft. The rearrangement links TRBV5-5 to TRBJ1-1; perhaps TRBD1 as D (5 bases). The CDR3 coding sequence is TGTGCCAGCAGCCCCGGGACCCCGTTGAACACTGAAGCTTTCTTT. It specifies CASSPGTPLNTEAFF.